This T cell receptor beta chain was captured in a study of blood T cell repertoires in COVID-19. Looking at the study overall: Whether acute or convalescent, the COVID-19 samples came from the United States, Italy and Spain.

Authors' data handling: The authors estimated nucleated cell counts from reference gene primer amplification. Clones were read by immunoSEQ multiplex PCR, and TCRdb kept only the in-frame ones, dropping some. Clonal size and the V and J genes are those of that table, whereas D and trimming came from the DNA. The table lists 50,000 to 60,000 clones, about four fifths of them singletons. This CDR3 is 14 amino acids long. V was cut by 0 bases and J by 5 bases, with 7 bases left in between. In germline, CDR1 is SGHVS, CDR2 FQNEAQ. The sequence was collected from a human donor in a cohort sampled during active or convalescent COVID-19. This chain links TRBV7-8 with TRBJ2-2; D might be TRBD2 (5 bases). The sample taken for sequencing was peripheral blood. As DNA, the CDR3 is TGTGCCAGCAGCTTAGCAGGGAGAACCGGGGAGCTGTTTTTT. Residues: CASSLAGRTGELFF. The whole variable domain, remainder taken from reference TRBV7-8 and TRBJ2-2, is GAGVSQSPRYKVAKRGQDVALRCDPISGHVSLFWYQQALGQGPEFLTYFQNEAQLDKSGLPSDRFFAERPEGSVSTLKIQRTQQEDSAVYLCASSLAGRTGELFFGEGSRLTVL.